This T cell receptor beta chain is drawn from a study of T cell responses to AZD1222 COVID-19 vaccine (dated by TCRdb to 2020 to 2022). Describing the broader study: A total of roughly 240 trial participants underwent TCR sequencing, of whom roughly 210 received two doses of AZD1222 and about 25 received two doses of the MenACWY control vaccine. Trial participants were enrolled by age into 18-55, 56-69 and 70-plus year subgroups, with 148, 28 and 57 TCR-sequenced participants respectively.

The CDR3 regions of human TCRbeta chains were analyzed by immunosequencing. Processing in the source paper ran as follows. Repertoire TCRs were matched against a reference library of SARS-CoV-2-specific TCRs generated with the MIRA antigen-specificity platform. Breadth meant the fraction of unique TCRs that were SARS-CoV-2-associated, whereas depth meant the fraction of total T cells that were SARS-CoV-2-associated. Each spike-specific TCR was assigned to its reactive spike region and to a CD4 or CD8 class using the MIRA data. Log10-transformed breadth and depth values were compared by one-way ANOVA with Sidak's multiple comparisons tests. What TCRdb holds here is the immuneACCESS table cut down to in-frame rearrangements. Part of the clones is not present; checked against another copy, under half of the missing clones reflect an unresolved V gene, and the others are unexplained. Clonal size and the V and J genes are those of that table, whereas D and trimming came from the DNA. This sample comprises roughly 150,000 clones, 88% of them detected only once. 6.9% of the sample goes to the ten largest clones.

Concerning this clone: This clone's antigen is unknown. No much larger clonotype is one base removed from it; base qualities were not supplied.

The sample's time point label, decoded: sample from adult after SARS-CoV-2 infection, after symptom onset. Two convalescent COVID-19 patients, sampled after symptom onset from adults with prior SARS-CoV-2 infection, were also TCR-sequenced for comparison. Summary of the overall study and its limitations: Only five or six AZD1222 recipients were SARS-CoV-2 seropositive at baseline, limiting conclusions about previously exposed vaccinees. After two AZD1222 doses, spike-specific TCR breadth and depth were significantly higher than at day 0 and than in MenACWY recipients. CD4 TCRs associated with the vaccine covered the entire spike protein, and the dominant responses were in regions 160-218 and 743-854. Epitopes outside the regions mutated in the B.1.351 and B.1.1.7 variants were reportedly recognized by nearly half of the unique spike-specific TCRs. Because no day 14 peak-response samples were available, the repertoires could be characterized only after the peak T cell response. In the small 56-69-year group, the increase in depth fell short of significance, most likely because of low power. Participants were mostly white British, with more females than males. The authors suggested clonal diversity may have been underestimated.

As encoded in the germline V gene (reference sequence), CDR1 is SGHKS while CDR2 is YYEKEE. V trim: 3 bases; J trim: 7 bases; unmatched bases: 11. The CDR3 holds 15 amino acids from the cysteine to the phenylalanine. Just the 45-base CDR3 DNA is kept, in frame starting at base 1. This clonotype originated in an adult who had recovered from COVID-19. The rearranged chain carries TRBV5-5 and TRBJ1-2, with TRBD1 identical over 8 junction bases. The sample was peripheral blood, taken after recovery from COVID-19. The nucleotides are TGTGCCAGCAGCTCCGGGGCAGGGGGCAGGTTTGGCTACACCTTC. This encodes CASSSGAGGRFGYTF.